A single sample gave rise to the 5 T cell receptor beta chains below, sequenced in a study of neurological immune-mediated disorders. TCRdb independently ran MiXCR on the 5' RACE reads; one entry per CDR3 protein. Found here are about 58,000 distinct CDR3 sequences, 3% to 4% of them singletons; the top ten hold 7.1%. Sequencing used PBMCs. The receptors shown here come from a woman aged 55-70 years with multiple sclerosis.

This clonotype was found many times. The chain couples TRBV29-1 to TRBJ2-3, with D hard to call. Trimming shortened V by 7 bases and J by 4 bases, and 12 bases separated the two germline ends. This CDR3 contains 12 residues. The germline V gene encodes CDR1 SQVTM and CDR2 ANQGSEA. Here the CDR3 reads CSEGQTSDTQYF. In DNA, the CDR3 is TGCAGCGAGGGCCAAACCTCAGATACGCAGTATTTT.

Worth noting for this clonotype: A read error may explain this, as a much larger clone is one base away. V usage is TRBV5-1 and J usage is TRBJ2-7, with D unresolved. Germline V lookup: CDR1 SGHRS, CDR2 YFSETQ. The CDR3 is 14 amino acids. CDR3 sequence: CPSSFGVGSYEQYF. The CDR3, as DNA: TGCCCCAGCAGCTTTGGGGTCGGATCCTACGAGCAGTACTTC.

In its sample, this clonotype was seen many times. The chain joins TRBV20-1 to TRBJ1-1; D is unclear. Between the trimmed V and J ends, which lost 2 bases and 0 bases, there was a span of 7 bases. The CDR3 length is 13 residues. Germline CDR1 DFQATT, CDR2 SNEGSKA (reference sequence). The CDR3 protein is CSARQAMNTEAFF. The CDR3 nucleotides are TGCAGTGCTAGACAGGCTATGAACACTGAAGCTTTCTTT.

This clonotype was detected many times. This rearrangement joins TRBV10-3 to TRBJ2-5; 8 bases align to TRBD2. V gave up 4 bases and J gave up 1 base; unmatched junction bases: 5. The CDR3 is 15 residues long. Germline lookup yields CDR1 ENHRY and CDR2 SYGVKD. The DNA for the CDR3 is TGTGCCATCAGTGCTCTAGCGGGCCGCCAAGAGACCCAGTACTTC. This codes for CAISALAGRQETQYF.

This clonotype was counted many times. This chain uses TRBV4-1 with TRBJ1-5; TRBD1 matches 7 bases. The CDR3 is 15 amino acids. With V trimmed by 5 bases and J by 7 bases, 11 bases remained unmatched. Per germline, CDR1 MGHRA and CDR2 YSYEKL. The CDR3 DNA reads as TGCGCCAGCAGCAGCGATACAGGGGTAGGACAGCCCCAGCATTTT. Its translation is CASSSDTGVGQPQHF.